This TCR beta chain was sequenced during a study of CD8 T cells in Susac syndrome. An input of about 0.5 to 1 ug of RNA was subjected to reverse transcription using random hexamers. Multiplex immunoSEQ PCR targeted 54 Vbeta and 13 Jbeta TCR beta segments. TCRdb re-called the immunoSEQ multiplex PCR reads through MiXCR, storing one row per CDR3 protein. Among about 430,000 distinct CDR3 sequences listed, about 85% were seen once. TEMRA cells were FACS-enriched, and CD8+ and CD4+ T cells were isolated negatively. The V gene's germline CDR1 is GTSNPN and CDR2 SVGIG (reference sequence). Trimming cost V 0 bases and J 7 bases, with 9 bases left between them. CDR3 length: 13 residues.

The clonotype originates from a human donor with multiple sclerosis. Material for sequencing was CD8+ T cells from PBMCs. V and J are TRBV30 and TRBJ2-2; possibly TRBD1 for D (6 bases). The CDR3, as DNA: TGTGCCTGGAGTGTACTCAGGGGCGGGGAGCTGTTTTTT. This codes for CAWSVLRGGELFF.